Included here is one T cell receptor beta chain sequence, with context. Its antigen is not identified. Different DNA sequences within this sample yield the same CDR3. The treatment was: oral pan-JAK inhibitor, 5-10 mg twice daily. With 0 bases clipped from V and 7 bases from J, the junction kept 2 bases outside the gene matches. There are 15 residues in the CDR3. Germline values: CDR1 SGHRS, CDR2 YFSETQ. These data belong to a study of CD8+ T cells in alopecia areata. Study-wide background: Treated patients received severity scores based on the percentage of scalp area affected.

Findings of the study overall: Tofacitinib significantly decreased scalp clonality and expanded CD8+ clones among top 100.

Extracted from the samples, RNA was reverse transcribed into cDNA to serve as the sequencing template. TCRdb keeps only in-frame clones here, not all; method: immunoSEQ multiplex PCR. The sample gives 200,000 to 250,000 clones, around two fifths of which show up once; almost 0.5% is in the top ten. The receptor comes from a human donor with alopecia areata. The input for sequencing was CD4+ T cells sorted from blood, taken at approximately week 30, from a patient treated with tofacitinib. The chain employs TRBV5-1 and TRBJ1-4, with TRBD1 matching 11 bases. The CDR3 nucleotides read TGCGCCAGCAGCTTGGCCGGGACAGGGGGTGAAAAACTGTTTTTT. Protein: CASSLAGTGGEKLFF.